The 14 T cell receptor beta chains below were found in one sample sequenced in a study of OX40 agonist ivuxolimab in advanced cancers. Method: immunoSEQ multiplex PCR; TCRdb's copy keeps in-frame clones and lacks some. The sample records about 71,000 clones, 70% to 85% being singletons. Sequenced material: CD4+ or CD8+ T cells sorted from blood, taken in a trial of the OX40 agonist ivuxolimab. These receptors all come from an adult with an advanced solid tumor such as melanoma, head and neck, liver or kidney cancer.

The chain combines TRBV2 with TRBJ1-1; D might be TRBD1 (5 bases). This CDR3 spans 14 amino acids. Per germline, CDR1 SNHLY and CDR2 FYNNEI. The ends were cut back, 5 bases at V and 4 bases at J, with 14 bases in the middle. CDR3 nucleotides: TGTGCCAGCAGTCGGGGGACGGGTAGCACTGAAGCTTTCTTT. Its translation is CASSRGTGSTEAFF.

V is TRBV28 and J is TRBJ1-1; 8 bases align to TRBD1. V was clipped by 6 bases and J by 10 bases; unmatched bases: 13. The CDR3 extends over 14 amino acids. Germline loops: CDR1 MDHEN, CDR2 SYDVKM. CDR3 sequence reads: CASRQDRVRWGAFF. CDR3 DNA sequence: TGTGCCAGCAGGCAGGACAGGGTAAGGTGGGGAGCTTTCTTT. Combining the CDR3 with reference TRBV28 and TRBJ1-1 gives the whole variable domain DVKVTQSSRYLVKRTGEKVFLECVQDMDHENMFWYRQDPGLGLRLIYFSYDVKMKEKGDIPEGYSVSREKKERFSLILESASTNQTSMYLCASRQDRVRWGAFFGQGTRLTVV.

This chain joins TRBV28 and TRBJ2-5, with a weak D call TRBD1 (6 bases). V lost 5 bases, J lost 3 bases, and 13 bases lay in between. This CDR3 region has 14 residues. Germline values: CDR1 MDHEN, CDR2 SYDVKM. The CDR3 nucleotides are TGTGCCAGCAGTCCAGCACCAGGGGAAGAGACCCAGTACTTC. Amino acids: CASSPAPGEETQYF.

The CDR3 sequence: CASSKVFDEELFF. The CDR3 DNA reads as TGTGCCAGCAGCAAGGTTTTTGATGAGGAGCTGTTTTTT. The V call is TRBV11-3, the J call TRBJ2-2; D is unresolved. The V and J ends lost 5 bases and 10 bases respectively, with 14 bases between them. CDR1 SGHNT and CDR2 YENEEA come from the germline V gene. The CDR3 sequence is 13 residues long.

This chain links TRBV6-5 with TRBJ1-2; perhaps TRBD1 as D (5 bases). Trimming pared 2 bases from V and 7 bases from J, leaving 11 bases between. The CDR3 consists of 13 residues. Germline V gene sequence: CDR1 MNHEY, CDR2 SVGAGI. As DNA, the CDR3 is TGTGCCAGCAGTTACGAAGCAGGGCTTGGCTACACCTTC. As protein: CASSYEAGLGYTF.

This clone showed up just once. One end of the junction does not line up with germline, which may come from a read error. Other nucleotide sequences from this sample produce the same CDR3. The J gene is TRBJ1-5, the V gene TRBV28; TRBD1 matches 8 bases. This CDR3 contains 14 residues. CDR1 and CDR2 (germline): MDHEN, SYDVKM. CDR3 residues: CASSSDRGNQPQHF. DNA for the CDR3: TGCGCCAGCAGTTCGGACAGGGGCAATCAGCCCCAGCATTTT. Using reference TRBV28 and TRBJ1-5 for the parts outside the CDR3, the full variable domain is DVKVTQSSRYLVKRTGEKVFLECVQDMDHENMFWYRQDPGLGLRLIYFSYDVKMKEKGDIPEGYSVSREKKERFSLILESASTNQTSMYLCASSSDRGNQPQHFGDGTRLSIL.

V and J are TRBV30 and TRBJ2-5, with TRBD1 as a possible D gene (6 bases). V was pared by 2 bases and J by 5 bases, with 15 bases between. The CDR3 covers 14 residues. The germline V gene encodes CDR1 GTSNPN and CDR2 SVGIG (reference sequence). CDR3 residues: CAWSQDRHRETQYF. The CDR3 coding sequence is TGTGCCTGGAGTCAAGACAGGCACCGGGAGACCCAGTACTTC.

The chain couples TRBV7-2 to TRBJ1-5, with no clear D. The CDR3 loop spans 14 amino acids. Germline CDR1 is SGHTA and CDR2 is FQGNSA. Trimming pared 1 base from V and 3 bases from J, leaving 7 bases between. In nucleotides, the CDR3 is TGTGCCAGCAGCTTAGTTTTCAACAATCAGCCCCAGCATTTT. Its translation: CASSLVFNNQPQHF. Variable domain in full (rest from reference TRBV7-2 and TRBJ1-5): GAGVSQSPSNKVTEKGKDVELRCDPISGHTALYWYRQSLGQGLEFLIYFQGNSAPDKSGLPSDRFSAERTGGSVSTLTIQRTQQEDSAVYLCASSLVFNNQPQHFGDGTRLSIL.

The chain employs TRBV18 and TRBJ1-1; D not resolved. In germline, CDR1 is KGHSH, CDR2 LQKENI. This CDR3 has 16 residues. The V and J ends lost 3 bases and 3 bases respectively, with 17 bases between them. CDR3 coding DNA: TGTGCCAGCTCACCCGGAGGTGCCGCTCAGGACACTGAAGCTTTCTTT. It encodes CASSPGGAAQDTEAFF.

This clone was counted once. The chain is built from TRBV12-5 and TRBJ1-5, with D unresolved. The CDR3 covers 13 residues. Germline CDR1 LGHNT, CDR2 FRNRAP. Trimming took off 6 bases at V and 7 bases at J, with 13 bases between the two ends. The CDR3 loop reads CASGPAMRQPQHF. The CDR3 coding sequence is TGTGCTAGTGGCCCCGCCATGAGGCAGCCCCAGCATTTT.

V and J are TRBV28 and TRBJ1-5; D call uncertain. Trimming cost V 4 bases and J 0 bases, with 13 bases left between them. CDR1 is MDHEN, CDR2 SYDVKM, per germline. The CDR3 loop spans 16 amino acids. The DNA of the CDR3 is TGTGCCAGCAGTTCCACCTTGGAGATTAGCAATCAGCCCCAGCATTTT. Its protein product is CASSSTLEISNQPQHF.

J is TRBJ1-2 and V is TRBV5-1; no firm D call. V was pared by 2 bases and J by 0 bases, with 11 bases between. The CDR3 covers 15 residues. Germline CDR1 SGHRS, CDR2 YFSETQ. For the CDR3, the DNA is TGCGCCAGCAGCTTCCGCCCGGGAGCTAACTATGGCTACACCTTC. It specifies CASSFRPGANYGYTF.

The V and J genes are TRBV5-6 and TRBJ1-5; D ambiguous. The CDR3 has 15 amino acids. CDR1 is SGHDT, CDR2 YYEEEE, per germline. Deletions cut 4 bases from V and 1 base from J, with 12 bases between. CDR3 sequence: CASSPRRQSNQPQHF. The CDR3 coding sequence is TGTGCCAGCAGCCCTCGGCGACAAAGCAATCAGCCCCAGCATTTT.

The gene calls are TRBV7-2 and TRBJ2-3, with D perhaps matching TRBD2 (5 bases). Germline assignment: CDR1 SGHTA and CDR2 FQGNSA. The length of the CDR3 is 14 residues. Trimming pared 4 bases from V and 2 bases from J, leaving 10 bases between. CDR3 in amino acids: CASSSERYTDTQYF. As DNA, the CDR3 is TGTGCCAGCAGCTCCGAGCGGTACACAGATACGCAGTATTTT. Variable domain in full (rest from reference TRBV7-2 and TRBJ2-3): GAGVSQSPSNKVTEKGKDVELRCDPISGHTALYWYRQSLGQGLEFLIYFQGNSAPDKSGLPSDRFSAERTGGSVSTLTIQRTQQEDSAVYLCASSSERYTDTQYFGPGTRLTVL.